This TCR beta chain was recorded in a study of blood T cells in healthy people across ages. Primers used in a second PCR of about 6 to 11 cycles were a sample-barcoded 5' primer and a J-beta primer mix. Each CDR3 protein is one row after TCRdb ran MiXCR on the 5' RACE reads. The sample includes 1.5 million to 2 million distinct CDR3 sequences, 28% of them seen just once. Peripheral blood, 9.5 to 10 milliliters per donor, was collected. Germline V gene sequence: CDR1 LNHDA, CDR2 SQIVND (reference sequence). This CDR3 region has 15 residues. The V and J ends lost 4 bases and 6 bases, in that order; junction bases with no gene match: 8.

The V and J genes are TRBV19 and TRBJ2-4; the match to TRBD1 covers 8 bases. The sequence was collected from a woman in her thirties in good health. Sequencing input: blood. CDR3 protein: CASSTYDRGRNIQYF. As DNA, the CDR3 is TGTGCCAGTAGTACCTACGACAGGGGACGAAACATTCAGTACTTC.